Listed below are T cell receptor beta chains from one sample, sequenced in a study of a mutant IDH1 vaccine in newly diagnosed glioma. Their antigens remain unidentified. TCRdb's table, derived via immunoSEQ multiplex PCR, lists solely in-frame clones and lacks some. The sample carries around 52,000 clones, approximately 80% recorded once. The source was PBMCs, collected from a glioma patient whose treatment included an IDH1 peptide vaccine. The source is a man aged 40-55 years with glioma. Both conserved end residues are part of each CDR3. Fields, in order: clone size, D gene, J gene, V gene, CDR3 protein, CDR3 DNA. The D gene is left open where the match is weak. Size is stated for part of the rows, as once, few or many counts, or as a class when the clone is expanded.

NA TRBD2 TRBJ2-3 TRBV7-8 CASSLAGTSGTDTQYF TGTGCCAGCAGCCTGGCTGGGACTAGCGGCACAGATACGCAGTATTTT
NA NA TRBJ2-6 TRBV7-9 CASSLSYSGANVLTF TGTGCCAGCAGCTTATCCTACTCTGGGGCCAACGTCCTGACTTTC
NA NA TRBJ2-1 TRBV19 CASSQPPEASEQFF TGTGCCAGTAGTCAGCCACCTGAAGCCAGTGAGCAGTTCTTC
NA NA TRBJ1-2 TRBV19 CASTKSTATNYGYTF TGTGCCAGTACCAAATCGACAGCAACTAACTATGGCTACACCTTC
NA NA TRBJ2-1 TRBV11-2 CASSLPSYNEQFF TGTGCCAGCAGCTTACCGTCCTACAATGAGCAGTTCTTC
NA TRBD1 TRBJ1-2 TRBV6-1 CASSDYRGANYGYTF TGTGCCAGCAGTGATTACAGGGGGGCTAACTATGGCTACACCTTC
NA NA TRBJ2-5 TRBV6-1 CASSLAAGQETQYF TGTGCCAGCAGTTTAGCGGCGGGACAAGAGACCCAGTACTTC
NA NA TRBJ2-1 TRBV15 CATSNPGANEQFF TGTGCCACCAGCAATCCCGGGGCCAATGAGCAGTTCTTC
NA TRBD2 TRBJ2-1 TRBV7-2 CASSLARSGRGSVDEQFF TGTGCCAGCAGCTTAGCGCGTAGCGGGAGAGGATCTGTCGATGAGCAGTTCTTC
NA NA TRBJ2-3 TRBV6-6 CASSYSLADTQYF TGTGCCAGCAGTTACTCGTTGGCAGATACGCAGTATTTT
NA TRBD1 TRBJ2-1 TRBV28 CASSVDRRYEQFF TGTGCCAGCAGTGTGGACAGGCGGTATGAGCAGTTCTTC
NA TRBD1 TRBJ1-1 TRBV7-2 CASSLTSGGRTEAFF TGTGCCAGCAGCTTAACGTCAGGGGGGCGCACTGAAGCTTTCTTT
NA NA TRBJ1-4 TRBV5-1 CASSLDRQEPINEKLFF TGCGCCAGCAGCTTGGACCGACAGGAACCAATTAATGAAAAACTGTTTTTT
NA NA TRBJ1-2 TRBV2 CASREGGVNSF TGTGCCAGCAGGGAAGGGGGGGTAAATTCCTTC
NA TRBD1 TRBJ1-2 TRBV19 CASRAQGQGHGYTF TGTGCCAGTAGGGCCCAGGGACAGGGGCATGGCTACACCTTC
NA TRBD2 TRBJ2-5 TRBV7-8 CASSSYGTSGIETQYF TGTGCCAGCAGCTCGTACGGGACTAGCGGGATCGAGACCCAGTACTTC
NA NA TRBJ2-6 TRBV9 CASSGVQSIANVLTF TGTGCCAGCAGCGGAGTACAGAGTATAGCCAACGTCCTGACTTTC
once NA TRBJ2-1 TRBV27 CASSFISGLGNEQFF TGTGCCAGCAGTTTTATCTCGGGACTGGGAAATGAGCAGTTCTTC
medium-sized NA TRBJ2-3 TRBV4-1 CASSQDGARDSSTDTQYF TGCGCCAGCAGCCAAGATGGGGCCCGGGACTCTAGCACAGATACGCAGTATTTT
NA TRBD2 TRBJ2-5 TRBV10-2 CASSNIAGVLETQYF TGCGCCAGCAGTAACATAGCGGGAGTGTTAGAGACCCAGTACTTC
NA NA TRBJ1-5 TRBV30 CAWSEAGTGRQPQHF TGTGCCTGGAGCGAGGCAGGGACCGGGAGGCAGCCCCAGCATTTT
few NA TRBJ1-1 TRBV7-2 CASSANSNTEAFF TGTGCCAGCAGCGCCAACAGTAACACTGAAGCTTTCTTT
NA NA TRBJ1-4 TRBV15 CATSRRDPPRSNEKLFF TGTGCCACCAGCAGAAGGGACCCCCCCAGGTCTAATGAAAAACTGTTTTTT
NA TRBD2 TRBJ2-1 TRBV7-8 CASSLEASGSRNEQFF TGTGCCAGCAGCTTAGAAGCTAGCGGGAGTAGAAATGAGCAGTTCTTC
NA NA TRBJ2-3 TRBV7-2 CASSARDRDTQYF TGTGCCAGCAGCGCCCGGGACCGAGATACGCAGTATTTT
NA TRBD1 TRBJ2-1 TRBV19 CASSIGGQGAASEQFF TGTGCCAGTAGTATTGGGGGACAGGGGGCAGCGTCAGAGCAGTTCTTC
NA NA TRBJ2-7 TRBV19 CASSFTAGTSYYEQYF TGTGCCAGTAGCTTCACAGCCGGGACATCTTATTACGAGCAGTACTTC
NA NA TRBJ1-5 TRBV7-8 CASSLALTHYQPQHF TGTGCCAGCAGCTTAGCGCTAACCCATTATCAGCCCCAGCATTTT
NA TRBD2 TRBJ2-3 TRBV7-6 CASSPSSTSGKDGTQYF TGTGCCAGCAGCCCCTCCTCGACTAGCGGGAAGGACGGTACGCAGTATTTT
once NA TRBJ1-6 TRBV30 CAWSGGPLAPLHF TGTGCCTGGAGCGGGGGGCCCTTGGCACCCCTCCACTTT